The clone carrying this T cell receptor beta chain turned up a few times. TCRbeta library preparation incorporated unique molecular identifiers. Using its own MiXCR run on the PCR reads, TCRdb lists one record per CDR3 protein. The sample contains roughly 500,000 distinct CDR3 sequences, approximately 20% of which appear only once. Germline CDR1 reads SGHVS; CDR2 reads FNYEAQ. The CDR3 has 14 amino acids. Trimming at V came to 5 bases and at J to 4 bases, leaving 8 bases not matched to a gene. This entry is derived from a study of T-cell reconstitution after alpha-beta-depleted transplantation in children.

The source is a human donor who donated a stem cell graft to a child with acute lymphoblastic leukemia. This material consisted of PBMCs from the stem cell graft donor, taken from the stem cell graft. The chain employs TRBV7-6 and TRBJ2-7; 7 positions agree with TRBD1. This CDR3 reads CASSPGDSGYEQYF. CDR3 DNA sequence: TGTGCCAGCAGCCCAGGGGACAGTGGTTACGAGCAGTACTTC.